What follows is one T cell receptor beta chain and its context. This clonotype came up many times. Its antigen target is currently unknown. Qualities for individual bases were not recorded, and no much larger clone is one base off. This sample stems from a study of T cells in Graves' hyperthyroidism and ophthalmopathy (dated by TCRdb to between 2018 and 2021). General notes on the study: Peripheral blood samples were taken at the time of initial diagnosis, prior to any treatment. TCR V-J signatures able to tell the groups apart were searched for in a discovery cohort of 90 to 100 patients, of whom more than 40 had Graves' ophthalmopathy and around 58 had stable Graves' hyperthyroidism. Prospective prediction of ophthalmopathy was tested in an independent validation cohort of 18 to 20 hyperthyroidism patients and some 17 patients who later progressed to ophthalmopathy. The approximately 100 discovery patients were randomly split 7:3 into training and test sets. In more than five Graves' hyperthyroidism patients, the study also compared T-cell repertoires from thyroid tissue with T-cell repertoires from blood. Once sampling was done, hyperthyroidism patients were given methimazole at a starting dose of 30 mg daily, whereas ophthalmopathy patients were given high-dose intravenous methylprednisolone. According to the paper, TCR Vbeta CDR3 sequencing was carried out on over 130 peripheral blood samples, which came from about 45 ophthalmopathy, approximately 72 hyperthyroidism and roughly 17 progressor patients. Broad study findings and their caveats: In validation, the model predicted progression to ophthalmopathy with around 71% sensitivity and about 72% specificity, a median of 6.5 months before onset. No statistical method was used to fix the sample size in advance, and group allocation was not hidden from the investigators. In cross-validation, a model built on a 13 V-J signature told ophthalmopathy apart from stable hyperthyroidism with under 90% sensitivity and roughly 81% specificity, and in testing the same model reached 80%/75%. Most expanded thyroid clonotypes (frequency above 0.001) were also detected in blood, a finding suggesting that blood repertoires may reflect thyroid immune responses.

Graves' hyperthyroidism was defined as stable when no progression to ophthalmopathy occurred over 18 months of follow-up. Hyperthyroidism patients were aged 18 to 65 years and newly diagnosed, with disease duration of less than 2 months. Any patient with an uncontrolled infection, another autoimmune disease, pregnancy or lactation was excluded. Diagnoses relied on clinical symptoms, serum thyroxine and TRAb, thyroid ultrasound and orbital computed tomography. PBMCs were separated from about 10 ml of fresh peripheral blood using Ficoll-Paque density gradient centrifugation. Trizol reagent was used to extract total RNA, and RNA quality was then checked on an Agilent 2100 Bioanalyzer. The TCR beta CDR3 regions were amplified from the RNA transcripts. For the first round of RT-PCR on the TCR CDR3, the HTBI primer set was used together with the Qiagen OneStep RT-PCR kit. Libraries were constructed in a second round of multiplex PCR, after which size selection and purification were performed. The libraries were sequenced on an Illumina HiSeq2000 using paired-end 100 bp reads. As for how the authors treated the data: SOAPnuke was used to process the raw data, throwing out any read that contained adapters or uncalled bases, had a mean Phred below 15, or lacked an exact constant-primer or identifier match. High-quality paired reads were merged with COPE v1.2.5, and unique nucleotide sequences were defined as clonotypes. MiTCR v1.1 was used to align the clonotypes against IMGT TRBV, TRBD and TRBJ reference segments. Only V-J combinations with frequency above 0.0001, covering 99% to 99.2% of repertoires, were analysed. A TCS score was defined as the ratio between F50 (clonal expansion) and ExV (chaos), using BLOSUM62-based TCRdist between CDR3 peptides within each V-J. Welch's t-statistics and random forest reduced 500 to 550 V-J features to some 14, which were used in a naive Bayes classifier (R e1071). TCRdb's own reprocessing of the public reads used fastp at Q25 and MiXCR and kept productive beta chains. Rows with a matching CDR3 protein are joined into one entry that keeps the most common DNA and genes. Clone size and V and J calls follow TCRdb, not the original study. The sample includes around 300,000 distinct CDR3 sequences, with roughly 14% observed a single time. Jointly, the top ten make up approximately 25% of the sample.

V sheds 6 bases and J sheds 4 bases, leaving 11 bases between their ends. According to the germline V gene, CDR1 reads MNHNS and CDR2 reads SASEGT. The CDR3 covers 13 residues, taking in both the cysteine and the phenylalanine. The kept DNA is CDR3 alone, 39 bases in frame from the first base. In this chain, TRBV6-1 is recombined with TRBJ2-3, with no reliable assignment of the D segment. The sequence came from a young woman with Graves' hyperthyroidism. The source material was blood. The nucleotides are TGTGCCAGCAGCCCGCCTTCTGCAGATACGCAGTATTTT. Its protein is CASSPPSADTQYF.